The rows below give T cell receptor beta chains drawn from one sample of a study of cytomegalovirus exposure and HLA in healthy donors. Only in-frame clones appear in the TCRdb table, and some are missing; sequencing was by immunoSEQ multiplex PCR. This sample has roughly 150,000 clones, with approximately 71% found just once. Sequencing was done on a sample of PBMCs. The receptors stem from a young man in good health and CMV-seropositive. CDR3s include the opening cysteine and the closing phenylalanine or tryptophan. The order of the fields is D gene, J gene, clone size, V gene, CDR3 protein, CDR3 DNA. The D gene is left open where the match is weak. Size tells how often a clone was seen (once, few, many) or the class of an expanded clone, and some rows leave it out.

d_call: NA
j_call: TRBJ2-5
clone_size: NA
v_call: TRBV19
cdr3_aa: CASSTKGGGWETQYF
cdr3_nt: TGTGCCAGTAGCACGAAAGGGGGGGGATGGGAGACCCAGTACTTC

d_call: NA
j_call: TRBJ1-2
clone_size: few
v_call: TRBV19
cdr3_aa: CASSIGQVTGGYTF
cdr3_nt: TGTGCCAGTAGTATAGGACAGGTGACCGGTGGCTACACCTTC

d_call: TRBD1
j_call: TRBJ1-5
clone_size: NA
v_call: TRBV6-5
cdr3_aa: CASRQGARSNQPQHF
cdr3_nt: TGTGCCAGCAGGCAGGGGGCGCGGAGCAATCAGCCCCAGCATTTT

d_call: TRBD2
j_call: TRBJ2-1
clone_size: few
v_call: TRBV5-1
cdr3_aa: CASSLWTSGRGLGNEQFF
cdr3_nt: TGCGCCAGCAGCTTGTGGACTAGCGGGAGGGGTTTAGGCAATGAGCAGTTCTTC

d_call: NA
j_call: TRBJ1-5
clone_size: NA
v_call: TRBV21-1
cdr3_aa: CASSKGSPLPNSNQPQHF
cdr3_nt: TGTGCCAGCAGCAAGGGGAGCCCCCTTCCAAATAGCAATCAGCCCCAGCATTTT

d_call: NA
j_call: TRBJ1-1
clone_size: few
v_call: TRBV13
cdr3_aa: CASSLGRWGGLNTEAFF
cdr3_nt: TGTGCCAGCAGCTTAGGCCGCTGGGGAGGATTGAACACTGAAGCTTTCTTT

d_call: NA
j_call: TRBJ2-7
clone_size: few
v_call: TRBV5-1
cdr3_aa: CASSLMGYYEQYF
cdr3_nt: TGCGCCAGCAGCTTGATGGGCTACTACGAGCAGTACTTC

d_call: TRBD2
j_call: TRBJ2-7
clone_size: NA
v_call: TRBV9
cdr3_aa: CASSVGIGTTTYEQYF
cdr3_nt: TGTGCCAGCAGCGTAGGGATTGGGACTACCACCTACGAGCAGTACTTC

d_call: NA
j_call: TRBJ2-7
clone_size: NA
v_call: TRBV10-1
cdr3_aa: CASSESPPAEREPPYEQYF
cdr3_nt: TGCGCCAGCAGTGAGAGTCCCCCCGCAGAACGGGAGCCGCCCTACGAGCAGTACTTC

d_call: NA
j_call: TRBJ2-2
clone_size: NA
v_call: TRBV2
cdr3_aa: CASRVGRDNTGELFF
cdr3_nt: TGTGCCAGCAGGGTCGGACGGGATAACACCGGGGAGCTGTTCTTT

d_call: TRBD1
j_call: TRBJ2-7
clone_size: NA
v_call: TRBV6-5
cdr3_aa: CASRGTGQDPYEQYF
cdr3_nt: TGTGCCAGCAGGGGGACAGGGCAGGATCCCTACGAGCAGTACTTC

d_call: TRBD2
j_call: TRBJ2-7
clone_size: NA
v_call: TRBV7-2
cdr3_aa: CASSLIGGSSHEQYF
cdr3_nt: TGTGCCAGCAGCTTAATCGGCGGGAGTTCCCACGAGCAGTACTTC

d_call: NA
j_call: TRBJ2-5
clone_size: NA
v_call: TRBV28
cdr3_aa: CASSGDRRWQETQYF
cdr3_nt: TGTGCCAGCAGTGGAGACCGACGGTGGCAAGAGACCCAGTACTTC

d_call: TRBD2
j_call: TRBJ2-1
clone_size: NA
v_call: TRBV19
cdr3_aa: CASMKTSEGYNEQFF
cdr3_nt: TGTGCCAGTATGAAGACTAGCGAGGGATACAATGAGCAGTTCTTC

d_call: TRBD2
j_call: TRBJ2-1
clone_size: few
v_call: TRBV7-8
cdr3_aa: CASSFSSGVYNEQFF
cdr3_nt: TGTGCCAGCAGTTTTTCTAGCGGGGTGTACAATGAGCAGTTCTTC

d_call: TRBD1
j_call: TRBJ2-7
clone_size: few
v_call: TRBV18
cdr3_aa: CASSPMTGQSDEQYF
cdr3_nt: TGTGCCAGCTCACCGATGACGGGACAGTCTGACGAGCAGTACTTC

d_call: NA
j_call: TRBJ1-5
clone_size: NA
v_call: TRBV5-1
cdr3_aa: CASPPPPGSPQPQHF
cdr3_nt: TGCGCCAGCCCCCCACCTCCGGGGTCGCCCCAGCCCCAGCATTTT

d_call: NA
j_call: TRBJ2-2
clone_size: NA
v_call: TRBV7-9
cdr3_aa: CASSLAEGVFGELFF
cdr3_nt: TGTGCCAGCAGCTTAGCGGAGGGAGTTTTCGGGGAGCTGTTTTTT

d_call: NA
j_call: TRBJ1-4
clone_size: NA
v_call: TRBV6-6
cdr3_aa: CASRKRTAANEKLFF
cdr3_nt: TGTGCCAGCCGAAAGCGGACAGCCGCTAATGAAAAACTGTTTTTT

d_call: NA
j_call: TRBJ2-7
clone_size: few
v_call: TRBV2
cdr3_aa: CASVTGGVSYEQYF
cdr3_nt: TGTGCCAGCGTTACAGGGGGGGTTTCCTACGAGCAGTACTTC

d_call: TRBD1
j_call: TRBJ2-3
clone_size: NA
v_call: TRBV5-4
cdr3_aa: CAWDRATDTQYF
cdr3_nt: TGTGCCTGGGACAGGGCAACAGATACGCAGTATTTT

d_call: NA
j_call: TRBJ1-2
clone_size: NA
v_call: TRBV2
cdr3_aa: CASSEREGSYGYTF
cdr3_nt: TGTGCCAGCAGTGAACGGGAGGGGAGCTATGGCTACACCTTC

d_call: NA
j_call: TRBJ2-3
clone_size: NA
v_call: TRBV19
cdr3_aa: CASSIDRARTQYF
cdr3_nt: TGTGCCAGTAGTATAGACAGGGCCAGGACGCAGTATTTT

d_call: NA
j_call: TRBJ2-3
clone_size: NA
v_call: TRBV5-6
cdr3_aa: CASSWATSTDTQYF
cdr3_nt: TGTGCCAGCAGCTGGGCGACGAGCACAGATACGCAGTATTTT

d_call: TRBD1
j_call: TRBJ1-2
clone_size: NA
v_call: TRBV19
cdr3_aa: CASRGTDTWRYGYTF
cdr3_nt: TGTGCCAGTCGGGGGACAGATACATGGCGCTATGGCTACACCTTC

d_call: TRBD2
j_call: TRBJ2-3
clone_size: NA
v_call: TRBV6-4
cdr3_aa: CASSVTSGSADTQYF
cdr3_nt: TGTGCCAGCAGTGTGACTAGCGGGAGTGCAGATACGCAGTATTTT

d_call: NA
j_call: TRBJ1-2
clone_size: NA
v_call: TRBV2
cdr3_aa: CASSEALLTGTNYGYTF
cdr3_nt: TGTGCCAGCAGTGAAGCGCTTCTTACAGGGACTAACTATGGCTACACCTTC

d_call: TRBD2
j_call: TRBJ2-1
clone_size: NA
v_call: TRBV5-1
cdr3_aa: CASSLVSREDYNEQFF
cdr3_nt: TGCGCCAGCAGCTTGGTCTCGCGGGAGGATTACAATGAGCAGTTCTTC

d_call: NA
j_call: TRBJ1-2
clone_size: few
v_call: TRBV19
cdr3_aa: CASSSRGGTYGYTF
cdr3_nt: TGTGCCAGTAGTAGCAGGGGTGGTACCTATGGCTACACCTTC

d_call: NA
j_call: TRBJ2-5
clone_size: NA
v_call: TRBV28
cdr3_aa: CASSLRRGVGETQYF
cdr3_nt: TGTGCCAGCAGTTTACGCAGGGGAGTAGGAGAGACCCAGTACTTC

d_call: NA
j_call: TRBJ1-2
clone_size: NA
v_call: TRBV10-3
cdr3_aa: CAISESTEDYGYTF
cdr3_nt: TGTGCCATCAGTGAGTCTACAGAAGACTATGGCTACACCTTC

d_call: TRBD1
j_call: TRBJ1-4
clone_size: NA
v_call: TRBV28
cdr3_aa: CAGGEGQGREKLFF
cdr3_nt: TGTGCCGGGGGAGAGGGACAGGGACGCGAAAAACTGTTTTTT

d_call: TRBD1
j_call: TRBJ2-7
clone_size: NA
v_call: TRBV5-1
cdr3_aa: CASSFGSGTGEQYF
cdr3_nt: TGCGCCAGCAGCTTTGGCTCCGGGACAGGGGAGCAGTACTTC

d_call: TRBD2
j_call: TRBJ2-1
clone_size: NA
v_call: TRBV5-1
cdr3_aa: CASSSGTSVGLSGEQFF
cdr3_nt: TGCGCCAGCAGCTCCGGGACTAGCGTTGGACTATCTGGTGAGCAGTTCTTC